The 21 T cell receptor beta chains in this list originate from one sample, sequenced in a study of graft-versus-host responses after intestinal transplantation. Assay used: immunoSEQ multiplex PCR; TCRdb lists only in-frame clones, some missing. The repertoire holds approximately 110,000 clones, around nine tenths seen once, with 0.23% in the top ten. Their antigens remain unidentified. Source: unstimulated CD4+ T cells sorted from spleen or lymph node cells, taken before transplant. The receptors come from a human donor who was the organ donor for an intestinal transplant.

The V and J genes are TRBV25-1 and TRBJ2-5; D may be TRBD2 (6 bases). Looked up from germline, CDR1 is MGHDK and CDR2 is SYGVNS. V was pared by 2 bases and J by 3 bases, with 13 bases between. The CDR3 sequence is 15 residues long. CDR3 sequence (DNA): TGTGCCAGCAGTGAAAGGGGAGGCGGGAAAGAGACCCAGTACTTC. Amino acids: CASSERGGGKETQYF.

The V gene is TRBV20-1, the J gene TRBJ1-2; possibly TRBD1 for D (6 bases). The CDR3 runs to 11 residues. The germline CDR1 and CDR2 sequences are DFQATT and SNEGSKA (reference sequence). V lost 5 bases to trimming and J lost 8 bases, with 12 bases between them. CDR3 residues: CSASGVGGYTF. DNA for the CDR3: TGCAGTGCTTCAGGGGTGGGCGGCTACACCTTC.

This chain connects TRBV6-6 to TRBJ2-1; D may be TRBD2 (6 bases). CDR3 size: 14 residues. V lost 4 bases, J lost 6 bases, and 13 bases lay in between. Germline CDR1 and CDR2: MNHNY and SVGAGI (reference sequence). The CDR3 loop is CASSSTGTFNEQFF. In DNA, the CDR3 is TGTGCCAGCAGTTCCACCGGGACTTTCAATGAGCAGTTCTTC.

The chain links TRBV6-5 to TRBJ2-2; the match to TRBD1 covers 8 bases. Losses at the gene ends were 7 bases for V and 4 bases for J; bases not matched to a gene: 2. Per the germline V gene, CDR1 is MNHEY and CDR2 is SVGAGI. The CDR3 extends over 13 amino acids. The CDR3 loop is CASKDRATGELFF. The CDR3 region has the DNA TGTGCCAGCAAGGACAGGGCCACCGGGGAGCTGTTTTTT.

CDR3 residues: CASVRQGADYGYTF. CDR3 nucleotides: TGTGCCAGCGTACGACAGGGGGCGGACTATGGCTACACCTTC. The V gene is TRBV6-5, the J gene TRBJ1-2, with TRBD1 matching over 10 bases. The germline CDR1 and CDR2 sequences are MNHEY and SVGAGI. The V and J ends lost 8 bases and 3 bases, in that order; junction bases with no gene match: 6. There are 14 residues in the CDR3.

J is TRBJ2-3 and V is TRBV7-9, with 8 bases fitting TRBD1. The length of the CDR3 is 16 residues. Unmatched junction bases numbered 11, after V lost 5 bases and J lost 4 bases. Germline-derived CDR1 and CDR2 are SEHNR and FQNEAQ (reference sequence). For the CDR3, the DNA is TGTGCCAGCAGCCCTCGGCAGGGGGCGAGGGCAGATACGCAGTATTTT. Protein sequence: CASSPRQGARADTQYF.

The chain uses TRBV9 and TRBJ1-2; D is unresolved. V lost 7 bases and J lost 5, with 27 bases in between. Germline assignment: CDR1 SGDLS and CDR2 YYNGEE. The CDR3 runs to 17 residues. CDR3 DNA sequence: TGTGCCAGCCCGACCACTCCGGCGGGGAACGACCTTTATGGCTACACCTTC. It codes for CASPTTPAGNDLYGYTF.

CDR3 sequence (DNA): TGCGCCAGCAGCCAATACGGACTAGCGGGAGCGAGTGAGCAGTTCTTC. Translated, it gives CASSQYGLAGASEQFF. This chain connects TRBV4-1 to TRBJ2-1, with TRBD2 matching 13 bases. Trimming cost V 2 bases and J 9 bases; bases outside gene matches: 7. Per the germline V gene, CDR1 is MGHRA and CDR2 is YSYEKL. The CDR3 has 16 amino acids.

This chain uses TRBV7-9 with TRBJ2-2, with 12 bases that match TRBD1. The V and J ends lost 0 bases and 7 bases, in that order; junction bases with no gene match: 9. This CDR3 region has 18 residues. Germline assignment: CDR1 SEHNR and CDR2 FQNEAQ (reference sequence). The CDR3 DNA reads as TGTGCCAGCAGCTTAGCCGGGACAGGGGGCAGGTGCGGCGGGGAGCTGTTTTTT. Encoded protein: CASSLAGTGGRCGGELFF.

The genes are TRBV4-2 and TRBJ2-2; 11 nucleotides line up with TRBD2. The J segment lost 3 bases and the V segment lost 1 base, leaving 10 bases of the junction unmatched. The CDR3 runs to 19 residues. Per the germline V gene, CDR1 is LGHNA and CDR2 is YNFKEQ. CDR3 DNA sequence: TGTGCCAGCAGCCAAGCCCTGCTAGCGGGAGGTCTAGACACCGGGGAGCTGTTTTTT. Its translation: CASSQALLAGGLDTGELFF.

The V gene is TRBV12-5, the J gene TRBJ2-3; 9 bases are a match to TRBD2. The CDR3 is 18 amino acids. V trimming: 2 bases; J trimming: 7 bases; junction bases outside the gene matches: 16. Looked up from germline, CDR1 is LGHNT and CDR2 is FRNRAP. CDR3 amino acids: CASGLTNPGLATPNTQYF. CDR3 nucleotides: TGTGCTAGTGGTTTGACGAATCCGGGACTAGCAACTCCTAATACGCAGTATTTT.

This chain links TRBV10-3 with TRBJ2-7, with D uncertain. Germline V gives CDR1 ENHRY, CDR2 SYGVKD. V lost 3 bases to trimming and J lost 13 bases, with 16 bases between them. The length of the CDR3 is 12 residues. The CDR3 reads CAISDTEDKEYF. CDR3 coding DNA: TGTGCCATCAGTGACACGGAAGATAAAGAATACTTC.

This rearrangement joins TRBV27 to TRBJ2-2; the match to TRBD2 covers 13 bases. Germline CDR1 and CDR2: MNHEY and SMNVEV (reference sequence). This CDR3 has 20 amino acids. The V segment lost 2 bases and the J segment 5 bases; nucleotides outside the gene matches: 14. The CDR3 DNA is TGTGCCAGCAGTTTAGTAAGGGGGGGACTAGCGGGATGGCGAACCGGGGAGCTGTTTTTT. This codes for CASSLVRGGLAGWRTGELFF.

This chain joins TRBV6-6 and TRBJ1-1, with D possibly being TRBD1 (6 bases). V was pared by 2 bases and J by 3 bases, with 13 bases between. The germline CDR1 and CDR2 sequences are MNHNY and SVGAGI (reference sequence). There are 15 residues in the CDR3. The CDR3 DNA follows: TGTGCCAGCAGTTACGAGGGGGGAATGGACACTGAAGCTTTCTTT. As protein: CASSYEGGMDTEAFF.

The rearrangement uses TRBV2 and TRBJ2-2, with no clear D. This CDR3 contains 13 residues. CDR1 and CDR2 from the germline V gene are SNHLY and FYNNEI. The V end lost 3 bases, the J end lost 6 bases, and 8 bases lay between the germline ends. The CDR3 sequence: CASSDRPAGELFF. The CDR3 DNA reads as TGTGCCAGCAGTGACCGCCCCGCCGGGGAGCTGTTTTTT.

The chain recombines TRBV30 with TRBJ1-3, with D unresolved. V was shortened by 8 bases and J by 0 bases, with 11 bases between the two germline ends. The length of the CDR3 is 13 residues. CDR1 is GTSNPN and CDR2 is SVGIG in the germline V gene (reference sequence). The CDR3 bases are TGTGCCCAAGCCTCAGGCTCTGGAAACACCATATATTTT. Translating gives CAQASGSGNTIYF.

The genes are TRBV5-1 and TRBJ2-4, with no clear D. The CDR3 loop spans 13 amino acids. CDR1 and CDR2 from the germline V gene are SGHRS and YFSETQ. V lost 5 bases, J lost 0 bases, and 6 bases lay in between. CDR3 region: CASSPTAKNIQYF. Written as DNA, the CDR3 is TGCGCCAGCAGTCCTACAGCCAAAAACATTCAGTACTTC.

The chain has TRBV18 and TRBJ2-2; perhaps TRBD2 as D (6 bases). In germline, CDR1 is KGHSH, CDR2 LQKENI. CDR3 length: 16 amino acids. Deletions cut 3 bases from V and 8 bases from J, with 19 bases between. The CDR3 loop reads CASSPSGSTPRGELFF. CDR3 nucleotide sequence: TGTGCCAGCTCACCTAGCGGCAGTACCCCGAGAGGGGAGCTGTTTTTT.

The CDR3 coding sequence is TGTGCCAGCAGCTATAATTCACAGGGACGCGAGCAGTACTTC. It encodes CASSYNSQGREQYF. The chain has TRBV5-5 and TRBJ2-7; D perhaps matches TRBD1 (6 bases). The ends were cut back, 3 bases at V and 6 bases at J, with 16 bases in the middle. The CDR3 is 14 amino acids. Per the germline V gene, CDR1 is SGHKS and CDR2 is YYEKEE (reference sequence).

This clone was recorded once. V usage is TRBV6-5 and J usage is TRBJ1-2; no definite D call. The CDR3 extends over 14 amino acids. V lost 5 bases and J lost 0, with 10 bases in between. Germline values: CDR1 MNHEY, CDR2 SVGAGI. The CDR3 here is CASSAEFSNYGYTF. The CDR3 nucleotides are TGTGCCAGCAGTGCCGAGTTTTCTAACTATGGCTACACCTTC.

The chain joins TRBV27 to TRBJ2-3, with a tentative D call TRBD1 (6 bases). Deletions cut 5 bases from V and 5 bases from J, with 11 bases between. This CDR3 contains 13 residues. CDR1 is MNHEY and CDR2 is SMNVEV in the germline V gene (reference sequence). The CDR3 DNA is TGTGCCAGCAGTAGGCAGGGGCAAGATACGCAGTATTTT. It translates to CASSRQGQDTQYF.